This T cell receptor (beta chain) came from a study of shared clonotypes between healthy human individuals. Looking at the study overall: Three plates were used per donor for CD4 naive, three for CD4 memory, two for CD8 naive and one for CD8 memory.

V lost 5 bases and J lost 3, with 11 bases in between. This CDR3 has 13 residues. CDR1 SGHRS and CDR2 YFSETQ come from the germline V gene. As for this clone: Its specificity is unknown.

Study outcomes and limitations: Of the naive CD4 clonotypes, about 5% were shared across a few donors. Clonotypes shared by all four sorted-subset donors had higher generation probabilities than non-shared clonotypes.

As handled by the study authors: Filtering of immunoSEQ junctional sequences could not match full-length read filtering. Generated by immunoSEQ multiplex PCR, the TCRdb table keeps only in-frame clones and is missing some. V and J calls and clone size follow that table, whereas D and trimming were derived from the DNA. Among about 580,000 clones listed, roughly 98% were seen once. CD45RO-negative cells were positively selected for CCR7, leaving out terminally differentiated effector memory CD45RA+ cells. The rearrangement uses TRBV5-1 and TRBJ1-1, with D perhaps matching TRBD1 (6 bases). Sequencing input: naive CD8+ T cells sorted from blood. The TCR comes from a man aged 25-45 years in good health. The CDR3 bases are TGCGCCAGCAGACAGGGACGAGACACTGAAGCTTTCTTT. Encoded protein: CASRQGRDTEAFF.